These T cell receptor beta chains were read from a single sample in a study of T cell responses to AZD1222 COVID-19 vaccine. The data were produced by immunoSEQ multiplex PCR, yet TCRdb's version contains in-frame clones alone and is incomplete. This table holds about 140,000 clones, around nine tenths found once. The source material was peripheral blood, sampled on day 0 of AZD1222 vaccination. The receptors come from an adult in good health. Both conserved end residues are part of each CDR3. The order of the fields is J gene, V gene, clone size, CDR3 protein. Size tells how often a clone was seen (once, few, many) or the class of an expanded clone, and some rows leave it out.

>TRBJ1-1|TRBV18|-
CASSPRGVDTEAFF
>TRBJ2-7|TRBV25-1|once
CASSTSGAEQYF
>TRBJ1-2|TRBV24-1|-
CATSDFYRDYGYTF
>TRBJ2-1|TRBV11-2|-
CASSLALENNEQFF
>TRBJ2-1|TRBV7-2|-
CASSLGTGASYNEQFF
>TRBJ1-4|TRBV25-1|-
CASSEPGRANEKLFF
>TRBJ2-1|TRBV20-1|-
CSADRGEQFF
>TRBJ1-1|TRBV3-1/TRBV3-2|-
CASSQFPRDRGNTEAFF
>TRBJ1-2|TRBV3-1/TRBV3-2|-
CASSLSGQGTSNYGYTF
>TRBJ1-6|TRBV6-5|-
CASSYKASSPLHF
>TRBJ1-1|TRBV3-1/TRBV3-2|-
CASSHGWDTEAFF
>TRBJ2-1|TRBV6-1|-
CASSERSGGEYEQFF
>TRBJ1-4|TRBV2|-
CASRDRTGGNEKLFF
>TRBJ2-1|TRBV6-5|once
CASSQGQGPHNEQFF
>TRBJ1-2|TRBV5-4|-
CASSPASGILGGYTF
>TRBJ1-1|TRBV4-1|-
CASSQDPGQNTEAFF
>TRBJ2-7|TRBV19|-
CASSNVFYEQYF